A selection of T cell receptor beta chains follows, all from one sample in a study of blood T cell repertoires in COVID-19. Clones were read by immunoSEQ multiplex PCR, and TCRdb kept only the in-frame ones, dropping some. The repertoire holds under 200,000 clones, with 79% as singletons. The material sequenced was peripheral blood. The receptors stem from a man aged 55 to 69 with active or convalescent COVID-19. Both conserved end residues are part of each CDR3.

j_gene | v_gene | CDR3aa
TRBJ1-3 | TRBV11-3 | CASSEGVTGGNTIYF
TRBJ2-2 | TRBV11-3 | CASSLVGTSGNTGELFF
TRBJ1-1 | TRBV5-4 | CASSFSTASKGTEAFF
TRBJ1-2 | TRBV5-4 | CASSFGQFGYTF
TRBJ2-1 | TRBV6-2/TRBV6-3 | CASSYSSPLAGEYNEQFF
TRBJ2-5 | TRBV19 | CASRDSRSEAQYF
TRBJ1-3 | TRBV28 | CASSSRYGNTIYF
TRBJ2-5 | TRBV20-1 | CSASAPSGRQETQYF
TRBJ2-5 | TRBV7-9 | CASSSPGTGYRETQYF
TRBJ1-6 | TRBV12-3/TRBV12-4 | CASSLAFNSPLHF
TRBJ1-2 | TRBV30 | CARRGGVGYTF
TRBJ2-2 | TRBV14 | CASSQWPRGKVHTGELFF
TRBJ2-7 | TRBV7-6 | CASSPREDNSYEQYF
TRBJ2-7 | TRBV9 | CASSSGGTEQYF
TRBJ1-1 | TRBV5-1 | CASSSQDRVTEAFF
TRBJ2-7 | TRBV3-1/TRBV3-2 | CASRNPGDEQYF
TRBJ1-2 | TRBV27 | CASRTGQAYGYTF
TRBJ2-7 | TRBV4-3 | CASSRDKGYEQYF
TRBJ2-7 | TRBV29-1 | CSGLMNYEQYF
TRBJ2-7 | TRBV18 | CASSQSSYEQYF
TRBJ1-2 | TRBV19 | CASRVPTWGQDGYTF
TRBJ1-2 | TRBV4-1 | CASSEVDSPNYGYTF
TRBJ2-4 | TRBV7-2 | CASSPQVGKNIQYF
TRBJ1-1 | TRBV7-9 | CASSMTSVVSEAFF
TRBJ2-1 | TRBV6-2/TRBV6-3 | CASSYPEGGLAGVSYNEQFF
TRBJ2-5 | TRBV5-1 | CASSRIGPGETQYF
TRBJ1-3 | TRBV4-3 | CASSLEPGNTIYF
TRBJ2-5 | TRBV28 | CASSLKAANQETQYF
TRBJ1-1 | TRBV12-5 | CASVMNTEAFF
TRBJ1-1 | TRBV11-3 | CASSNGLFTEAFF
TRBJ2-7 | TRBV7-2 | CASTRWLDFYEQYF
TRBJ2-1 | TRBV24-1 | CATSVGTSYNEQFF
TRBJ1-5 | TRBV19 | CATMGGDLSNQPQHF
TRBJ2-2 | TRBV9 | CASSVVTDSGELFF
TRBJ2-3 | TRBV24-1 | CATSDFGTSASTDTQYF
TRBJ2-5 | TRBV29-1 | CSVVGLEETQYF
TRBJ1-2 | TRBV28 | CASSWTGSSYGYTF
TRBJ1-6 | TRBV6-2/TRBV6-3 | CASSYSTTRGRRNSPLHF
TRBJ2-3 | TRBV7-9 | CASSLGRDMGTDTQYF
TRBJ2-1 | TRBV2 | CASRTSGDNEQFF
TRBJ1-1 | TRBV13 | CASSDRGRTEAFF
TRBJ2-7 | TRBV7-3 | CASSLRPGGVDEQYF
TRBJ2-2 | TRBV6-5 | CASMKGLAGTGELFF